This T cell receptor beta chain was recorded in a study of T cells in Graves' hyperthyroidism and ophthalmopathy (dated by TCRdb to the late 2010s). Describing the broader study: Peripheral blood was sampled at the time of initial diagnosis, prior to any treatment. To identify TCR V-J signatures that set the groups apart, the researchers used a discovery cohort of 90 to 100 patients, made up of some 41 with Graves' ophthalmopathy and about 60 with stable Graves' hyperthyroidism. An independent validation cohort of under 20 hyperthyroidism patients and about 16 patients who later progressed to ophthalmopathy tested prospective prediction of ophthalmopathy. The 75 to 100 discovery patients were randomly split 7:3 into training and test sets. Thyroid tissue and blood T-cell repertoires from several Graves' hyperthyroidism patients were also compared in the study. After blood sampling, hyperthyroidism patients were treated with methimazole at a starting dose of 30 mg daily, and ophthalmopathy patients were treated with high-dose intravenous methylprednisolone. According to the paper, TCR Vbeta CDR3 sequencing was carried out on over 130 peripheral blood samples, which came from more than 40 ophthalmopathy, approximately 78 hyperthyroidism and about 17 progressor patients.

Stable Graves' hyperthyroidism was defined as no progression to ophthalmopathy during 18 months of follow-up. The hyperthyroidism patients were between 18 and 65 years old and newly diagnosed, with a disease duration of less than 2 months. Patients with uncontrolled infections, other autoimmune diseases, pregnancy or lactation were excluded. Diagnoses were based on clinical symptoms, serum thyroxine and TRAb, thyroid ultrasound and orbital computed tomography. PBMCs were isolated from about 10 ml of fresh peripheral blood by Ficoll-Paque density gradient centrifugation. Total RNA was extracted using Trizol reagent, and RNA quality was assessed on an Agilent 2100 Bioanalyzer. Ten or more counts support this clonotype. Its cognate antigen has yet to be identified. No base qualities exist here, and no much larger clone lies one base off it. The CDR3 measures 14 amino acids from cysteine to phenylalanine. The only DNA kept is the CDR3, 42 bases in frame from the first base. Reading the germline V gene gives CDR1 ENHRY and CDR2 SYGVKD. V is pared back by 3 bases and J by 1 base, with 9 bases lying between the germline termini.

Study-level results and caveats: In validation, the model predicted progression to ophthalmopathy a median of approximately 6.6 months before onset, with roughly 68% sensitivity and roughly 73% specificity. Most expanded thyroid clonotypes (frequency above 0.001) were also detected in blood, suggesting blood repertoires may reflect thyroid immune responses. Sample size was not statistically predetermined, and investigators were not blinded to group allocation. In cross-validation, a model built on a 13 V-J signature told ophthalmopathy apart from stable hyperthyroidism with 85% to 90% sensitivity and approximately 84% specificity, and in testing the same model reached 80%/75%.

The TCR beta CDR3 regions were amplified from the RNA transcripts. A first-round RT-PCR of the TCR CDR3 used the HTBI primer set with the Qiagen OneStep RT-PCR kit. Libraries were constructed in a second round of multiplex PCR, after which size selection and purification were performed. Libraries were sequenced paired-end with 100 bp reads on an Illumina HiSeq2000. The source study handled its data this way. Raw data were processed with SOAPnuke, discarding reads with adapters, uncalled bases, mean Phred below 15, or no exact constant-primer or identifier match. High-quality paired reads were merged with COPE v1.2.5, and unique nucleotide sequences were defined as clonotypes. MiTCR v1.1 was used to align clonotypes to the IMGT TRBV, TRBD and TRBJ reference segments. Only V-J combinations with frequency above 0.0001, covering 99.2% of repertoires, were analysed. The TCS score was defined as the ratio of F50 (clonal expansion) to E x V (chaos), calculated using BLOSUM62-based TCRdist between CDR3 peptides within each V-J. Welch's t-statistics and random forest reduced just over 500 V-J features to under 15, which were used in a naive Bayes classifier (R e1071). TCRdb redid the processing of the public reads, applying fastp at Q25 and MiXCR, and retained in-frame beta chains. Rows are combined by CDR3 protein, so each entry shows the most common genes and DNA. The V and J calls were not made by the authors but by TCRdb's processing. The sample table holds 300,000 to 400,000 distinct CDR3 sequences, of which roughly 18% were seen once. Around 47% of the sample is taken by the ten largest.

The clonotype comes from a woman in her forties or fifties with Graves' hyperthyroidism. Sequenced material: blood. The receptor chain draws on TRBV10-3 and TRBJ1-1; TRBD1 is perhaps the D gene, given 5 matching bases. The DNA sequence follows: TGTGCCATCAGTGACAGGGCCGAGAACACTGAAGCTTTCTTT. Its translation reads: CAISDRAENTEAFF.